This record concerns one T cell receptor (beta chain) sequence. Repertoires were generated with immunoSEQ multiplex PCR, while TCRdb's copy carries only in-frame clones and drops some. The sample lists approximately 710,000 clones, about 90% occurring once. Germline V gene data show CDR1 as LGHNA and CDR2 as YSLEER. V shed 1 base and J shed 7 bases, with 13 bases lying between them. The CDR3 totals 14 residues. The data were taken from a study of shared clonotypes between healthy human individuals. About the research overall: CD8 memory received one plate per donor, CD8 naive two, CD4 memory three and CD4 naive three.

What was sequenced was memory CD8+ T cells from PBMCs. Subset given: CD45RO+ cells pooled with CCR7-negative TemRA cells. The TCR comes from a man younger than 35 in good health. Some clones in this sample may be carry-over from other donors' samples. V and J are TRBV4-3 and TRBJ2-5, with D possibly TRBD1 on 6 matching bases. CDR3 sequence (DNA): TGCGCCAGCAGCCAAGGCTCCAGGGGCGGGACCCAGTACTTC. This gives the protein CASSQGSRGGTQYF.